Below, 19 T cell receptor beta chains from the same sample are listed, as sequenced in a study of blood T cell repertoires in COVID-19. Assay used: immunoSEQ multiplex PCR; TCRdb lists only in-frame clones, some missing. The sample carries roughly 200,000 clones, roughly 80% recorded once. Sequenced sample: peripheral blood. These receptors were obtained from a woman aged 40 to 50 with COVID-19, enrolled during active disease.

This chain joins TRBV7-3 and TRBJ2-5, with a weak D call TRBD2 (5 bases). The CDR3 extends over 16 amino acids. V was cut by 2 bases and J by 5 bases, with 18 bases left in between. Germline V CDR1 and CDR2: SGHTA, FQGTGA. This chain's CDR3 is CASSLGIRASGETQYF. CDR3 DNA sequence: TGTGCCAGCAGCTTAGGAATCCGGGCCTCGGGGGAGACCCAGTACTTC.

The gene calls are TRBV6-6 and TRBJ1-6, with D possibly being TRBD1 (6 bases). The CDR3 consists of 15 residues. Germline assignment: CDR1 MNHNY and CDR2 SVGAGI (reference sequence). Trimming removed 2 bases at V and 6 bases at J, with 11 bases between. The CDR3 protein is CASSYEGVSNSPLHF. In nucleotides, the CDR3 is TGTGCCAGCAGTTACGAGGGGGTCAGTAATTCACCCCTCCACTTT.

The J gene is TRBJ2-7, the V gene TRBV19; TRBD2 aligns across 9 bases. Germline V CDR1 and CDR2: LNHDA, SQIVND (reference sequence). With V trimmed by 2 bases and J by 0 bases, 8 bases remained unmatched. This CDR3 spans 17 amino acids. The CDR3 protein is CASSISSGTPLSYEQYF. The DNA of the CDR3 is TGTGCCAGTAGTATATCTAGCGGGACCCCCCTCTCCTACGAGCAGTACTTC. The entire variable domain, with the rest obtained from reference TRBV19 and TRBJ2-7, is as follows: DGGITQSPKYLFRKEGQNVTLSCEQNLNHDAMYWYRQDPGQGLRLIYYSQIVNDFQKGDIAEGYSVSREKKESFPLTVTSAQKNPTAFYLCASSISSGTPLSYEQYFGPGTRLTVT.

This clone is a singleton in its sample. V usage is TRBV2 and J usage is TRBJ2-7, with a tentative D call TRBD1 (6 bases). Germline V gene lookup returns CDR1 SNHLY and CDR2 FYNNEI. The V gene lost 2 bases and the J gene lost 5 bases, with 10 bases spanning the gap. This CDR3 contains 13 residues. The CDR3 reads CASSELGAHEQYF. For the CDR3, the DNA is TGTGCCAGCAGTGAATTGGGGGCCCACGAGCAGTACTTC.

On this clone itself: The junction shows a germline mismatch at one end, possibly a read error. This sequence joins TRBV28 and TRBJ1-5; 8 bases fit TRBD1. This CDR3 contains 12 residues. CDR1 is MDHEN and CDR2 is SYDVKM in the germline V gene. CDR3: CASSLLLGQVKF. The CDR3 coding sequence is TGTGCCAGCAGTTTATTATTGGGACAGGTTAAATTT.

This clone was counted between two and nine times. The rearrangement links TRBV4-1 to TRBJ2-2; TRBD2 aligns across 7 bases. Trimming at V came to 1 base and at J to 2 bases, leaving 1 base not matched to a gene. Germline assignment: CDR1 MGHRA and CDR2 YSYEKL. The CDR3 is 15 amino acids. CDR3 in amino acids: CASSQAAGNTGELFF. The CDR3 nucleotides are TGCGCCAGCAGCCAAGCAGCGGGAAACACCGGGGAGCTGTTTTTT.

This sequence joins TRBV7-9 and TRBJ1-1; tentatively, D is TRBD1 (6 bases). Trimming took 7 bases from V and 1 from J, leaving 7 bases between them. The CDR3 length is 12 residues. The germline CDR1 and CDR2 sequences are SEHNR and FQNEAQ (reference sequence). CDR3 bases: TGTGCCAGCATACAGGGGAACACTGAAGCTTTCTTT. Translation: CASIQGNTEAFF.

CDR3 in DNA: TGTGCCAGCAGCTTAGCGCTATCGTACAATGAGCAGTTCTTC. Translation gives CASSLALSYNEQFF. The J gene is TRBJ2-1, the V gene TRBV7-9, with no clear D. CDR3 length: 14 amino acids. CDR1 and CDR2 (germline): SEHNR, FQNEAQ (reference sequence). The V and J ends lost 0 bases and 4 bases respectively, with 7 bases between them.

The chain joins TRBV19 to TRBJ2-1; tentative D call: TRBD2 (5 bases). Germline CDR1 is LNHDA and CDR2 is SQIVND (reference sequence). The V gene lost 6 bases and the J gene lost 2 bases, with 8 bases spanning the gap. This CDR3 is built from 13 residues. CDR3 in amino acids: CASSRLPYNEQFF. The CDR3 nucleotides are TGTGCCAGTAGCCGACTACCCTACAATGAGCAGTTCTTC.

The chain uses TRBV5-8 and TRBJ2-7; possibly TRBD2 for D (5 bases). Germline CDR1 and CDR2: SGHTS and YDEGEE. CDR3 length: 14 amino acids. The V and J ends lost 1 base and 7 bases respectively, with 15 bases between them. This CDR3 reads CASSLRTGMGEQYF. In nucleotides, the CDR3 is TGTGCCAGCAGCTTGCGGACCGGGATGGGGGAGCAGTACTTC.

This chain links TRBV2 with TRBJ1-5; 8 bases agree with TRBD1. V shed 6 bases, J shed 11 bases, and the junction held 12 bases outside the gene matches. CDR1 and CDR2 from the germline V gene are SNHLY and FYNNEI. The CDR3 length is 14 residues. CDR3 residues: CASRQGSDRAAQHF. CDR3 nucleotide sequence: TGTGCCAGCAGACAGGGGTCGGACAGGGCGGCCCAGCATTTT.

This clone has more than one count but fewer than ten. The V call is TRBV3-1 (or the pseudogene TRBV3-2), the J call TRBJ2-5; D may be TRBD2 (5 bases). The CDR3 covers 14 residues. Germline-derived CDR1 and CDR2 are LGHDT and YNNKEL (reference sequence). The ends were cut back, 6 bases at V and 5 bases at J, with 16 bases in the middle. CDR3 in DNA: TGTGCCAGCAGTCTGGACTGGTCGAAGGAGACCCAGTACTTC. This translates into CASSLDWSKETQYF.

The rearrangement joins TRBV7-8 to TRBJ2-5; the D gene is possibly TRBD2 (5 bases). Trimming removed 5 bases at V and 7 bases at J, with 17 bases between. From germline, CDR1 is SGHVS and CDR2 FQNEAQ. The CDR3 spans 14 residues. CDR3 in amino acids: CASSPGIGPGTQYF. As DNA, the CDR3 is TGTGCCAGCAGCCCCGGGATAGGTCCCGGGACCCAGTACTTC.

The V and J genes are TRBV3-1 (or the pseudogene TRBV3-2) and TRBJ1-1, with 9 bases that match TRBD1. This CDR3 is 13 amino acids long. From germline, CDR1 is LGHDT and CDR2 YNNKEL (reference sequence). Unmatched junction bases numbered 7, after V lost 3 bases and J lost 11 bases. The CDR3 region has the DNA TGTGCCAGCAGCCACGGTGGGACAGGGTTGGCTTTCTTT. The encoded protein is CASSHGGTGLAFF.

The J gene is TRBJ1-3, the V gene TRBV6-5; D possibly corresponds to TRBD1 (5 bases). V lost 6 bases, J lost 3 bases, and 9 bases lay in between. The CDR3 covers 13 residues. Germline V lookup: CDR1 MNHEY, CDR2 SVGAGI. The CDR3 loop is CASRGLIGNTIYF. The CDR3 coding sequence is TGTGCCAGCAGGGGGCTAATTGGAAACACCATATATTTT.

The chain uses TRBV6-5 and TRBJ2-7; 8 nucleotides line up with TRBD2. CDR3 size: 13 residues. Trimming at V came to 6 bases and at J to 6 bases, leaving 7 bases not matched to a gene. Germline CDR1 and CDR2: MNHEY and SVGAGI. The CDR3 here is CASRPLAVGEQYF. The CDR3 bases are TGTGCCAGCAGGCCACTAGCGGTCGGCGAGCAGTACTTC.

The V call is TRBV27, the J call TRBJ2-3, with a tentative D call TRBD2 (6 bases). Trimming took off 4 bases at V and 0 bases at J, with 8 bases between the two ends. CDR1 and CDR2 (germline): MNHEY, SMNVEV (reference sequence). This CDR3 comprises 14 residues. The CDR3 protein is CASSSGTSTDTQYF. In DNA, the CDR3 is TGTGCCAGCAGTTCCGGGACTAGCACAGATACGCAGTATTTT.

For this clone: A junction boundary mismatches the germline segment, possibly from a read error. This chain joins TRBV10-3 and TRBJ2-3; a weak D match, TRBD2 (5 bases). This CDR3 has 14 residues. Germline V CDR1 and CDR2: ENHRY, SYGVKD. The CDR3 protein is CAISAGQVGDTQYF. In DNA form, the CDR3 reads TGTGCCATCAGTGCCGGGCAGGTCGGGGATACACAGTATTTT.

This clone was observed a few times. The chain uses TRBV3-1 (or the pseudogene TRBV3-2) and TRBJ1-3; 8 bases agree with TRBD1. Germline V gene sequence: CDR1 LGHDT, CDR2 YNNKEL (reference sequence). There are 13 residues in the CDR3. The J segment lost 14 bases and the V segment lost 0 bases, leaving 6 bases of the junction unmatched. The CDR3 DNA follows: TGTGCCAGCAGCCAAGACATGGACAGGGTCGTATATTTT. Encoded protein: CASSQDMDRVVYF.